Given below is one T cell receptor beta chain in context. Its matching antigen is unknown. Germline CDR1 MNHEY, CDR2 SMNVEV (reference sequence). V gave up 2 bases and J gave up 5 bases, with 12 bases separating them. This CDR3 has 14 amino acids. This sample is drawn from a study of shared clonotypes between healthy human individuals. Overall study context: Donors consisted of two women and three men between 18 and 49.

Sequencing was performed with immunoSEQ multiplex PCR; in TCRdb, only in-frame clones are kept and a portion is missing. Of about 2.4 million clones in the sample, roughly 93% were seen once. Splitting of CD4+ cells produced CD45RA+ naive and CD45RA-negative memory subsets. Overall study findings and caveats: Inspection by rarefaction showed sorted-subset sequencing to be incomplete despite large depth.

The chain couples TRBV27 to TRBJ1-1, with no clear D. The specimen was naive CD4+ T cells from PBMCs. Regarding subset: CD45RA+ positively selected. The origin of this receptor is a man younger than 35 in good health. Some clones in this sample may be carry-over from other donors' samples. This CDR3 reads CASSLVAGGTEAFF. The CDR3 DNA reads as TGTGCCAGCAGTTTAGTGGCAGGAGGGACTGAAGCTTTCTTT.